The following is a T cell receptor beta chain sequence with its context. Libraries were prepared by immunoSEQ multiplex PCR; TCRdb keeps only in-frame clonotypes and omits some of them. The sample yields about 420,000 clones, about 87% seen once. This record comes from a study of blood T cell repertoires in COVID-19. The source is a man between 18 and 29 years old with COVID-19, enrolled during active disease. Sequencing was carried out using peripheral blood.

The CDR3 reads CASRQGGRNEQFF. In DNA form, the CDR3 reads TGTGCCAGCAGACAGGGCGGGAGAAATGAGCAGTTCTTC. This rearrangement joins TRBV6-4 to TRBJ2-1; possibly TRBD2 for D (7 bases). V shed 6 bases and J shed 7 bases, with 13 bases lying between them. This CDR3 contains 13 residues. Germline CDR1 and CDR2: MRHNA and SNTAGT.